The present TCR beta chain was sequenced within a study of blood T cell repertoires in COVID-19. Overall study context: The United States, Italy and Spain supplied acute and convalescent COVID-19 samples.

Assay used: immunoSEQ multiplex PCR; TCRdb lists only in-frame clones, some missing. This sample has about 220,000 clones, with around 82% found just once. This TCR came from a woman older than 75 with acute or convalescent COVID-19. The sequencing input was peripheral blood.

Here the CDR3 DNA reads TGTGCCAGCAGCTTAGAGGGACTAGTTGGAGGCAATGAGCAGTTCTTC. This sequence encodes CASSLEGLVGGNEQFF. The chain couples TRBV7-2 to TRBJ2-1, with 8 bases identical to TRBD2. V shed 1 base and J 6 bases; nucleotides not matched to a gene: 8. The CDR3 length is 16 residues. Per germline, CDR1 SGHTA and CDR2 FQGNSA.